Listed here are 6 T cell receptor beta chains from one sample, sequenced in a study of CD8+ T cells in alopecia areata. Specified treatment: oral pan-JAK inhibitor, 5-10 mg twice daily. cDNA serving as the sequencing template came from extracted, reverse transcribed RNA. Using immunoSEQ multiplex PCR, the repertoire was profiled, and TCRdb retains in-frame clones only, with some absent. The data contain more than 150,000 clones, approximately 51% of them singletons. The specimen was CD8+ T cells sorted from blood, collected around week 52, from a patient treated with tofacitinib. These receptors all come from a human donor with alopecia areata.

CDR3 sequence (DNA): TGTGCCAGCAGCCAGACGCCTAGTCGGTGGGAGCTGTTTTTT. Translating it yields CASSQTPSRWELFF. The chain employs TRBV11-2 and TRBJ2-2; no definite D call. This CDR3 region has 14 residues. Trimming removed 5 bases from V and 9 bases from J, with 16 bases in between. Germline V gene lookup returns CDR1 SGHAT and CDR2 FQNNGV.

This clone was recorded at least ten times. The chain joins TRBV5-1 to TRBJ1-6; the match to TRBD1 covers 7 bases. This CDR3 spans 15 amino acids. Losses at the gene ends were 5 bases for V and 7 bases for J; bases not matched to a gene: 9. CDR1 and CDR2 (germline): SGHRS, YFSETQ. The CDR3 region has the DNA TGCGCCAGCAGGCCCGCTGGGACAGAGAATTCACCCCTCCACTTT. It is translated as CASRPAGTENSPLHF.

V usage is TRBV29-1 and J usage is TRBJ1-5; 8 bases are shared with TRBD1. Germline V gives CDR1 SQVTM, CDR2 ANQGSEA. Trimming cost V 7 bases and J 5 bases; bases outside gene matches: 7. The CDR3 is made up of 13 amino acids. CDR3 in amino acids: CSAAGTGDQPQHF. CDR3 DNA sequence: TGCAGCGCAGCAGGGACAGGTGATCAGCCCCAGCATTTT.

This clone was picked up a small number of times. The V gene is TRBV28, the J gene TRBJ2-3; no definite D call. The CDR3 is 17 amino acids. The germline V gene encodes CDR1 MDHEN and CDR2 SYDVKM. V was shortened by 5 bases and J by 0 bases, with 18 bases between the two germline ends. The CDR3 loop is CASSLRFHSTSTDTQYF. CDR3 sequence (DNA): TGTGCCAGCAGTCTTAGATTCCACTCTACTAGCACAGATACGCAGTATTTT.

The chain employs TRBV4-3 and TRBJ2-1, with unresolved D. Germline-derived CDR1 and CDR2 are LGHNA and YSLEER. CDR3 size: 16 residues. Trimming cost V 3 bases and J 0 bases, with 12 bases left between them. In DNA form, the CDR3 reads TGCGCCAGCAGCCAGGGGTGGGGTCTCTCCTACAATGAGCAGTTCTTC. Translation: CASSQGWGLSYNEQFF.

The chain has TRBV10-3 and TRBJ1-1, with TRBD1 matching 10 bases. There are 15 residues in the CDR3. Looked up from germline, CDR1 is ENHRY and CDR2 is SYGVKD. Trimming removed 10 bases from V and 1 base from J; junction bases left unmatched: 9. CDR3 DNA: TGTGCCACGCGACAGGGGGCGAGGCGGAACACTGAAGCTTTCTTT. The encoded protein is CATRQGARRNTEAFF.